Listed here is a single T cell receptor beta chain. Antigen: not known. The record originates from a study of cytomegalovirus exposure and HLA in healthy donors. Study in general: Of all 400 or so donors who were genotyped, 80% to 85% belonged to the Caucasian-associated ancestry cluster.

With V trimmed by 1 base and J by 3 bases, 8 bases remained unmatched. The CDR3 sequence is 17 residues long. Germline-derived CDR1 and CDR2 are SGHTA and FQGNSA. Findings of the study overall: Analysis performed later found approximately 17,000 TCR beta sequences associated with HLA alleles at 0.05 false discovery rate.

The PCR used 60 Vbeta and 13 Jbeta primers. Repertoires were generated with immunoSEQ multiplex PCR, while TCRdb's copy carries only in-frame clones and drops some. Of 95,000 to 150,000 clones in the sample, approximately 15% were seen once. Sequences were obtained from PBMCs. The TCR comes from a woman younger than 30 in good health and CMV-seronegative. The chain employs TRBV7-2 and TRBJ2-2; 7 bases align to TRBD2. CDR3 nucleotide sequence: TGTGCCAGCAGCTTAGATGGCGGGACTACCTACACCGGGGAGCTGTTTTTT. Its protein is CASSLDGGTTYTGELFF.